These 2 T cell receptor beta chains were sequenced from one sample in a study of T cell responses to AZD1222 COVID-19 vaccine (dated by TCRdb to the early 2020s). The time point tag for this specimen amounts to: baseline before first vaccination. Library preparation was by the immunoSEQ multiplex PCR assay. In TCRdb, the immuneACCESS table is reduced to in-frame sequences with V and J assigned. These tables do not hold every clone; where another copy was compared, an unresolved V gene accounts for under half, and the others remain unexplained. For this sample the table gives 100,000 to 150,000 clones, of which 88% were detected only once. 5% to 6% of the sample is in the top ten clones. Material: peripheral blood, obtained on day 0 of AZD1222 vaccination. The origin of the receptors is an adult in good health.

This chain uses TRBV9 with TRBJ2-5; either TRBD1 or TRBD2 may supply D (5 bases each). V lost 2 bases to trimming and J lost 3 bases, with 14 bases between them. CDR1 and CDR2 (germline): SGDLS, YYNGEE. The CDR3 has 15 amino acids. As DNA, the CDR3 is TGTGCCAGCAGCGTGGGGATACAGGAGGAAGAGACCCAGTACTTC. Protein sequence: CASSVGIQEEETQYF.

This clone was counted a single time. The CDR3 sequence: CASTGADSTDTQYF. The CDR3 nucleotides are TGTGCCAGCACTGGAGCGGATAGCACAGATACGCAGTATTTT. This chain joins TRBV5-4 and TRBJ2-3; TRBD2 is a possible D gene (5 bases). Trimming took off 6 bases at V and 0 bases at J, with 11 bases between the two ends. The CDR3 runs 14 residues. Germline lookup yields CDR1 SGHNT and CDR2 YYREEE (reference sequence). Complete variable domain (other parts from reference TRBV5-4 and TRBJ2-3): ETGVTQSPTHLIKTRGQQVTLRCSSQSGHNTVSWYQQALGQGPQFIFQYYREEENGRGNFPPRFSGLQFPNYSSELNVNALELDDSALYLCASTGADSTDTQYFGPGTRLTVL.